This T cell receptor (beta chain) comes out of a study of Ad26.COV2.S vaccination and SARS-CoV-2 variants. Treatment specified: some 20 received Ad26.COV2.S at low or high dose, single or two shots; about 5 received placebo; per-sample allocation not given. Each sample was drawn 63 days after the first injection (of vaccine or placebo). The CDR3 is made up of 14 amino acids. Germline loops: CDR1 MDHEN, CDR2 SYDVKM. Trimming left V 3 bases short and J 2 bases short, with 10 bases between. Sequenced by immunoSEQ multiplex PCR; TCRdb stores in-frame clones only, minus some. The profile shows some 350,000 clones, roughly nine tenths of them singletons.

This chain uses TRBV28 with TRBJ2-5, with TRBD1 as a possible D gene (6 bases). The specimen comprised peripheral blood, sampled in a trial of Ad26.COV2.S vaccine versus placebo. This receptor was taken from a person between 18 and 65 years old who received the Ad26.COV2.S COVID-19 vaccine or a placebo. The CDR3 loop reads CASSFLDRQETQYF. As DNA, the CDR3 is TGTGCCAGCAGTTTCTTGGACAGACAAGAGACCCAGTACTTC.